This TCR beta chain appears in the sequencing data of a study of cytomegalovirus exposure and HLA in healthy donors. Study results and limitations: An analysis that was carried out later associated 17,000 or so TCR beta sequences with HLA alleles at 0.05 false discovery rate. Fewer N-insertions than the approximately 700-donor mean were reportedly shown by an Asian-associated ancestry cluster in a later analysis. Sequencing probably produced one cluster of sequence variants that were highly shared. TCR beta chain V- and J-gene trimming was linked, in a later analysis, to a missense variant in DCLRE1C.

Primers: 60 Vbeta forward and 13 Jbeta reverse. This table comes from immunoSEQ multiplex PCR, and its TCRdb copy is limited to in-frame clones, with some not included. The sample contains roughly 120,000 clones, 81% of which appear only once. V lost 6 bases and J lost 11, with 11 bases in between. The CDR3 spans 11 residues. CDR1 SNHLY and CDR2 FYNNEI come from the germline V gene. On this clone: Its specificity is unknown.

Sequenced material: PBMCs. The sequence was collected from a woman in her twenties or thirties in good health and CMV-seronegative. The V and J genes are TRBV2 and TRBJ1-5; D gene unclear. CDR3 sequence: CASSNTGAQHF. The CDR3 region has the DNA TGTGCCAGCAGCAACACCGGGGCCCAGCATTTT.